This T cell receptor (beta chain) emerged from a study of metastatic and nonmetastatic thyroid tumors. Study-level information: Samples came from malignant and benign thyroid patients, and repertoires were compared across blood and tumor or nodule tissue.

This clone was observed many times. The target antigen is unknown. This CDR3 has 13 residues. Deletions cut 6 bases from V and 0 bases from J, with 9 bases between. Germline-derived CDR1 and CDR2 are MNHEY and SMNVEV (reference sequence). The authors' processing: Building a distant-metastasis classifier for papillary thyroid cancer drew on CDR3 differences across clinicopathological groups. TCRdb re-called the PCR reads with MiXCR. Here the V and J calls rest on TCRdb's processing, not on the authors' analysis. This table holds tens of thousands of clones, roughly a quarter found once. Overall study findings and caveats: Patients with malignant thyroid tumors reportedly had significantly higher TCR beta diversity than those with benign nodules, in blood and tumor.

Patients underwent thyroid surgery, and none had received any treatment before it. The chain couples TRBV27 to TRBJ2-7; perhaps TRBD2 as D (5 bases). The sequence derives from a female donor with papillary thyroid cancer or a benign thyroid nodule (not recorded which). Some clones in this sample may be carry-over from other donors' samples. Sequenced: blood. The chain's CDR3 is CASSHGLSYEQYF. As DNA, the CDR3 is TGTGCCAGCAGCCACGGACTCTCCTACGAGCAGTACTTC.